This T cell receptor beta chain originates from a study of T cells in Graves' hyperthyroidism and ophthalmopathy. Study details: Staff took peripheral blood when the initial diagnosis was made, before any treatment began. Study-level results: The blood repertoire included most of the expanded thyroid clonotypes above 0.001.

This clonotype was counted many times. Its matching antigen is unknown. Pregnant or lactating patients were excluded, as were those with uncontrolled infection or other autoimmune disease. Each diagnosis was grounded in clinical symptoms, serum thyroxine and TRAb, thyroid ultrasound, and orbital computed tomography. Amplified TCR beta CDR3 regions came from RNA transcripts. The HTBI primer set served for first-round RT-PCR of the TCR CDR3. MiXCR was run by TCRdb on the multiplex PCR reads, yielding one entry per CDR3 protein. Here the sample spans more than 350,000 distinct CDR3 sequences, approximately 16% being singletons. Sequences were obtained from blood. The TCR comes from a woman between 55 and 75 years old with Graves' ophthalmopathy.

Written as DNA, the CDR3 is TGCGCCAGCAGCTTACGAACGGCTAGCGGGGTTTACACAGATACGCAGTATTTT. This gives the protein CASSLRTASGVYTDTQYF. The chain couples TRBV5-1 to TRBJ2-3; TRBD2 matches 9 bases. The J segment lost 2 bases and the V segment lost 2 bases, leaving 12 bases of the junction unmatched. The germline CDR1 and CDR2 sequences are SGHRS and YFSETQ. The CDR3 spans 18 residues.